The 9 T cell receptor beta chains reported below all come from one sample, sequenced in a study of T cells in Graves' hyperthyroidism and ophthalmopathy. Amplification yielded TCR beta CDR3 regions, with RNA transcripts as the source. RT-PCR in the first round (using the HTBI primer set) targeted the TCR CDR3. TCRdb re-derived calls from the multiplex PCR reads in MiXCR, one entry per CDR3 protein. The sample includes fewer than 750,000 distinct CDR3 sequences, more than 45% of them seen just once. Sequencing was done on a sample of peripheral blood or thyroid tissue (not recorded which). These receptors were taken from a woman aged 18-35 years with Graves' hyperthyroidism.

This clonotype is classed as medium-sized. The rearrangement links TRBV7-9 to TRBJ1-2; D uncertain. The V gene lost 2 bases and the J gene lost 3 bases, with 7 bases spanning the gap. Germline V gene sequence: CDR1 SEHNR, CDR2 FQNEAQ (reference sequence). CDR3 size: 13 residues. The CDR3 coding sequence is TGTGCCAGCAGCTTAATCGGGGACTATGGCTACACCTTC. As protein: CASSLIGDYGYTF.

This clonotype was recorded at least ten times. The gene calls are TRBV4-3 and TRBJ2-6; D gene uncertain. This CDR3 contains 17 residues. The V gene's germline CDR1 is LGHNA and CDR2 YSLEER. Trimming took off 1 base at V and 0 bases at J, with 10 bases between the two ends. CDR3 protein: CASSQVTESSGANVLTF. The CDR3, as DNA: TGCGCCAGCAGCCAAGTAACGGAAAGCTCTGGGGCCAACGTCCTGACTTTC.

This clonotype was counted many times. The genes are TRBV7-9 and TRBJ1-1; 8 positions agree with TRBD1. The CDR3 is 15 amino acids. Trimming took 2 bases from V and 4 from J; bases not matched to a gene: 6. The germline CDR1 and CDR2 sequences are SEHNR and FQNEAQ (reference sequence). Written as DNA, the CDR3 is TGTGCCAGCAGCTTACAGGGGGCTCTGCTCACTGAAGCTTTCTTT. Its translation is CASSLQGALLTEAFF.

This clonotype was seen at least ten times. V is TRBV7-2 and J is TRBJ2-7; TRBD2 matches at 7 bases. Germline CDR1 SGHTA, CDR2 FQGNSA. This CDR3 spans 15 amino acids. V was clipped by 0 bases and J by 4 bases; unmatched bases: 6. The chain's CDR3 is CASSLAAGASYEQYF. The CDR3 coding sequence is TGTGCCAGCAGCTTAGCTGCGGGAGCGTCATACGAGCAGTACTTC.

The chain has TRBV7-9 and TRBJ1-2; 8 bases line up with TRBD1. Per germline, CDR1 SEHNR and CDR2 FQNEAQ (reference sequence). This CDR3 region has 16 residues. The V and J ends lost 5 bases and 5 bases, in that order; junction bases with no gene match: 13. The CDR3 DNA reads TGTGCCAGCAGCCAAGATGAGACAGGGGCGGGGTATGGCTACACCTTC. Protein sequence: CASSQDETGAGYGYTF. The full variable domain, in which reference TRBV7-9 and TRBJ1-2 provide the parts outside the CDR3, is DTGVSQNPRHKITKRGQNVTFRCDPISEHNRLYWYRQTLGQGPEFLTYFQNEAQLEKSRLLSDRFSAERPKGSFSTLEIQRTEQGDSAMYLCASSQDETGAGYGYTFGSGTRLTVV.

This clonotype occurred a few times. The V call is TRBV7-3, the J call TRBJ2-1; unclear D gene. The CDR3 is made up of 13 amino acids. CDR1 and CDR2 (germline): SGHTA, FQGTGA. Trimming removed 2 bases from V and 1 base from J, with 3 bases in between. This CDR3 is CASSLSSYNEQFF. The DNA of the CDR3 is TGTGCCAGCAGCTTATCGTCCTACAATGAGCAGTTCTTC.

This clonotype was counted many times. V gene TRBV3-1 combines with J gene TRBJ1-1; D ambiguous. Trimming stripped 1 base from V and 2 bases from J, with 8 bases between. Per the germline V gene, CDR1 is LGHDT and CDR2 is YNNKEL (reference sequence). CDR3 length: 14 residues. In nucleotides, the CDR3 is TGTGCCAGCAGCCAAGCTAAGGGAAACACTGAAGCTTTCTTT. Amino acids: CASSQAKGNTEAFF. Full variable domain (outside the CDR3, taken from reference TRBV3-1 and TRBJ1-1): DTAVSQTPKYLVTQMGNDKSIKCEQNLGHDTMYWYKQDSKKFLKIMFSYNNKELIINETVPNRFSPKSPDKAHLNLHINSLELGDSAVYFCASSQAKGNTEAFFGQGTRLTVV.

On this clonotype: Being one base from a much bigger clone, this may be a read error. DNA for the CDR3: TGTGCCAGCAGTTACGGGACAGGGCCCAATTCACCCCTCCACTTT. Its protein product is CASSYGTGPNSPLHF. V and J are TRBV6-5 and TRBJ1-6; 9 nucleotides agree with TRBD1. The CDR3 covers 15 residues. V gave up 2 bases and J gave up 7 bases; unmatched junction bases: 3. Germline values: CDR1 MNHEY, CDR2 SVGAGI.

This clonotype has ten or more counts. The chain carries TRBV19 and TRBJ2-5; D tentatively fits TRBD1 or TRBD2 (6 bases each). Trimming left V 8 bases short and J 0 bases short, with 16 bases between. This CDR3 has 15 amino acids. CDR1 and CDR2 from the germline V gene are LNHDA and SQIVND (reference sequence). In DNA form, the CDR3 reads TGTGCCAGTCAGGGGAGGACTCCGTACCAAGAGACCCAGTACTTC. This codes for CASQGRTPYQETQYF.